Described below is a single TCR beta chain sequence and its context. The sample comes from a study of shared clonotypes between healthy human individuals. Genomic DNA per cell subset filled all wells of several immunoSEQ plates. Clones were read by immunoSEQ multiplex PCR, and TCRdb kept only the in-frame ones, dropping some. This table holds 760,000 or so clones, approximately 96% found once. Naive CD8 cells lacked CD45RO, underwent positive selection for CCR7 and left out terminally differentiated effector memory CD45RA+ cells. Germline V CDR1 and CDR2: GTSNPN, SVGIG (reference sequence). Trimming shortened V by 0 bases and J by 9 bases, and 9 bases separated the two germline ends. The CDR3 length is 12 residues.

The receptor was isolated from a man aged 25-45 years in good health. The specimen sequenced was naive CD8+ T cells sorted from blood. This rearrangement joins TRBV30 to TRBJ2-1, with D unresolved. CDR3: CAWSVQSFEQFF. The CDR3 DNA reads as TGTGCCTGGAGTGTACAGAGTTTTGAGCAGTTCTTC.